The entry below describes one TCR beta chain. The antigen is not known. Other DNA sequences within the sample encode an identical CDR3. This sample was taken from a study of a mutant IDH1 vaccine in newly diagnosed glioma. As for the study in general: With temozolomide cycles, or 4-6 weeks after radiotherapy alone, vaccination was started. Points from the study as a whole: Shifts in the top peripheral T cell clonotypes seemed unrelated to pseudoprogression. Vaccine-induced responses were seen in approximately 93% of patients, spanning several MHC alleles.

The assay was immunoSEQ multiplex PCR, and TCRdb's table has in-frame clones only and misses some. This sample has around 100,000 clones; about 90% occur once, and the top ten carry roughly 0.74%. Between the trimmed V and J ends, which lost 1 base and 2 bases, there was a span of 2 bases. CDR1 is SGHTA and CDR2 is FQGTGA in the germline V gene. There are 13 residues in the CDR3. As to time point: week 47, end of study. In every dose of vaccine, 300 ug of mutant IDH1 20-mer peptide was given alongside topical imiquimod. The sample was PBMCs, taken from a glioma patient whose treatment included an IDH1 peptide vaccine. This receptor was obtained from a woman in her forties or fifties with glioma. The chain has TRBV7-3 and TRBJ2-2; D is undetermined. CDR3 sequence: CASSLSNTGELFF. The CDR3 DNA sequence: TGTGCCAGCAGCTTAAGCAACACCGGGGAGCTGTTTTTT.